This TCR beta chain was sequenced for a study of blood T cell repertoires in COVID-19. Study summary: The origin of the acute and convalescent COVID-19 samples was the United States, Italy and Spain. From T cells, B-cell-depleted T cells, or PBMCs came the material, which was cDNA or gDNA.

While infection was still active, Seattle patients were enrolled and then followed longitudinally. Original data processing: Using reference gene primer amplification, nucleated cell counts were estimated. TCRdb's copy holds only in-frame clones and misses some; the assay was immunoSEQ multiplex PCR. V, J and clone size were drawn from that table, and D and trimming were deduced from the DNA. Of tens of thousands of clones listed, about 74% are singletons. The CDR3 loop spans 13 amino acids. CDR1 and CDR2 (germline): SGDLS, YYNGEE. Trimming removed 4 bases at V and 3 bases at J, with 5 bases between. Only one count was recorded for this clone.

This clonotype originated in a man between 65 and 79 years old with COVID-19, enrolled during active disease. V and J are TRBV9 and TRBJ2-6, with no clear D. Sequencing was done on a sample of peripheral blood. The CDR3 spells CASSPGGANVLTF. The CDR3, as DNA: TGTGCCAGCAGCCCCGGTGGGGCCAACGTCCTGACTTTC.